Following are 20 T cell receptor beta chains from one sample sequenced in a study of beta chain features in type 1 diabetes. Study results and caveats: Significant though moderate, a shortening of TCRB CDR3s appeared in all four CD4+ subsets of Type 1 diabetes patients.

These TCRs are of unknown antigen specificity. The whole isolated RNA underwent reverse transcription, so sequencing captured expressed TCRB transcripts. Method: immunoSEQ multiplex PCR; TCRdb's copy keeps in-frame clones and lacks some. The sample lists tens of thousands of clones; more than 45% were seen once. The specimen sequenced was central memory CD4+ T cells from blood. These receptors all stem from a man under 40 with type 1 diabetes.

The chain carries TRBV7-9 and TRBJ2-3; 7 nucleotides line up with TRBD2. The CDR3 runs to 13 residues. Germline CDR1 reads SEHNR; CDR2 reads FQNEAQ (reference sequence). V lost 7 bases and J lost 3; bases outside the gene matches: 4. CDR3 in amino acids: CASTSRGTDTQYF. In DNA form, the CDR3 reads TGTGCCAGCACCTCGCGGGGGACAGATACGCAGTATTTT.

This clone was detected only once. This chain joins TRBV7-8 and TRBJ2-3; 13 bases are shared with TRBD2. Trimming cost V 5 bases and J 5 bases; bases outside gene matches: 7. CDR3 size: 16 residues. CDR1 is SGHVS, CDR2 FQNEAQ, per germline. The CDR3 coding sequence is TGTGCCAGCAGCAAGAGGACTAGCGGGAGTAAAGATACGCAGTATTTT. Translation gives CASSKRTSGSKDTQYF.

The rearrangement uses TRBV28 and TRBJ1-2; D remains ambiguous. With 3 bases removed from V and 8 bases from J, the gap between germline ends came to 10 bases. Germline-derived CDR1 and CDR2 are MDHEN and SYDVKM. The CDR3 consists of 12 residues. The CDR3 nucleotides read TGTGCCAGCAGTTTGACTACCAGAGGCTACACCTTC. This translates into CASSLTTRGYTF.

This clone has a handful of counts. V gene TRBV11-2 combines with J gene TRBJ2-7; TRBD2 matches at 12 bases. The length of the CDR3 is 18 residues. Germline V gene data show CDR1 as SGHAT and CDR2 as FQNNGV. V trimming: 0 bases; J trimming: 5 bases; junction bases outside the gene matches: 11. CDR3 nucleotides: TGTGCCAGCAGCTTAGATTTTCCTAGCGGGGGGGCTGTCGACGAGCAGTACTTC. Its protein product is CASSLDFPSGGAVDEQYF.

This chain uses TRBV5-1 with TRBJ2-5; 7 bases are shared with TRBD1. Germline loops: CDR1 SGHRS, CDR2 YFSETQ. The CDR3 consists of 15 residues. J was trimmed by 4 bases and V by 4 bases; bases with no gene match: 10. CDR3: CASSRDSPSLETQYF. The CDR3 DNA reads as TGCGCCAGCAGCCGGGACAGCCCGTCCCTAGAGACCCAGTACTTC.

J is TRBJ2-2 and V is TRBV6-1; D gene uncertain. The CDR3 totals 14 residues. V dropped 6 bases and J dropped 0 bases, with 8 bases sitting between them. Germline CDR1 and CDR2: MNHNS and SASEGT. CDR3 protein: CASRAEPNTGELFF. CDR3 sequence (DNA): TGTGCCAGCAGGGCGGAGCCGAACACCGGGGAGCTGTTTTTT.

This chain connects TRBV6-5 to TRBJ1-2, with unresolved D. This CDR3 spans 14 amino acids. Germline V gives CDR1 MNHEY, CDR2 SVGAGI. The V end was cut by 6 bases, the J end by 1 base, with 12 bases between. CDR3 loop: CASSSPGLNYGYTF. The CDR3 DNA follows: TGTGCCAGCAGCAGTCCAGGTCTTAACTATGGCTACACCTTC.

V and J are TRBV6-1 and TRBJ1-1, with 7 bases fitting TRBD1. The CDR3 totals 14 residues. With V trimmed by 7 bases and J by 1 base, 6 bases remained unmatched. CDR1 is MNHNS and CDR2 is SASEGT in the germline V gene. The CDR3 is CASTRQGRNTEAFF. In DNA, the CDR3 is TGTGCCAGCACTAGACAGGGACGGAACACTGAAGCTTTCTTT.

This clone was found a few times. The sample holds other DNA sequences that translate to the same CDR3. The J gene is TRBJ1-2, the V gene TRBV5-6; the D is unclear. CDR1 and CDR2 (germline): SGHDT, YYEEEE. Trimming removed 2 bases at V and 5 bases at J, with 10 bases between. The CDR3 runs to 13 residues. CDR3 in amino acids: CASSLAAGYGYTF. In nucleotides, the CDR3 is TGTGCCAGCAGCTTAGCCGCCGGTTATGGCTACACCTTC.

Written as DNA, the CDR3 is TGTGCCAGCTCCGGGACAGGGACGCTGAACACTGAAGCTTTCTTT. Encoded protein: CASSGTGTLNTEAFF. V and J are TRBV2 and TRBJ1-1; TRBD1 matches 9 bases. Germline lookup yields CDR1 SNHLY and CDR2 FYNNEI. Trimming at V came to 8 bases and at J to 0 bases, leaving 7 bases not matched to a gene. CDR3 length: 15 amino acids.

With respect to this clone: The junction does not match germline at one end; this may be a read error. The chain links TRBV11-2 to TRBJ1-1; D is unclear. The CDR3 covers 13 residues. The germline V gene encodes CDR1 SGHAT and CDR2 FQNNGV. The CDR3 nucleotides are TGTGCCAGCAGCTCCCGATCCTCGGTTGAAACTTTCTTT. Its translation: CASSSRSSVETFF. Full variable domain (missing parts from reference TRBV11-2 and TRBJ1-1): EAGVAQSPRYKIIEKRQSVAFWCNPISGHATLYWYQQILGQGPKLLIQFQNNGVVDDSQLPKDRFSAERLKGVDSTLKIQPAKLEDSAVYLCASSSRSSVETFFGQGTRLTVV.

CDR3 sequence: CASSPPGLGNEQFF. DNA for the CDR3: TGTGCCAGCAGTCCGCCGGGACTAGGCAATGAGCAGTTCTTC. This chain links TRBV7-2 with TRBJ2-1; 8 bases are a match to TRBD2. The CDR3 has 14 amino acids. Unmatched junction bases numbered 7, after V lost 6 bases and J lost 6 bases. Germline values: CDR1 SGHTA, CDR2 FQGNSA.

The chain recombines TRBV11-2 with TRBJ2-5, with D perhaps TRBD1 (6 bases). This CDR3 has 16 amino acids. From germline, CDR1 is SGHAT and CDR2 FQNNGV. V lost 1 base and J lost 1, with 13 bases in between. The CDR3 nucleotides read TGTGCCAGCAGCTTAGCTCCCGGGGACATCCAAGAGACCCAGTACTTC. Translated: CASSLAPGDIQETQYF.

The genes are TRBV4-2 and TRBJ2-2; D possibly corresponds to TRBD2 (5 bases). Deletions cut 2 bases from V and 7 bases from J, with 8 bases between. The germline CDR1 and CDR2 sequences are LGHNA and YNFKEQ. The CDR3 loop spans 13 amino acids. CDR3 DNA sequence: TGTGCCAGCAGCCAACGCCGGGACGGGGAGCTGTTTTTT. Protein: CASSQRRDGELFF.

CDR3 region: CASSELGFNQPQHF. CDR3 in DNA: TGTGCCAGCAGTGAACTGGGCTTCAATCAGCCCCAGCATTTT. The chain couples TRBV2 to TRBJ1-5; D not resolved. V was clipped by 2 bases and J by 3 bases, with 8 bases between them. Germline values: CDR1 SNHLY, CDR2 FYNNEI. This CDR3 region has 14 residues. The full variable domain, rest sourced from reference TRBV2 and TRBJ1-5, is EPEVTQTPSHQVTQMGQEVILRCVPISNHLYFYWYRQILGQKVEFLVSFYNNEISEKSEIFDDQFSVERPDGSNFTLKIRSTKLEDSAMYFCASSELGFNQPQHFGDGTRLSIL.

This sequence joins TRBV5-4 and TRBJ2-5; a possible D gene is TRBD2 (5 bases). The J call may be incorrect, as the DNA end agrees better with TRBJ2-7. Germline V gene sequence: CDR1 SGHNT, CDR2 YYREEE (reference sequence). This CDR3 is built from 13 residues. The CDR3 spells CASTSGGLYEQYF. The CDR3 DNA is TGTGCCAGCACCTCCGGCGGGCTTTACGAGCAGTACTTC.

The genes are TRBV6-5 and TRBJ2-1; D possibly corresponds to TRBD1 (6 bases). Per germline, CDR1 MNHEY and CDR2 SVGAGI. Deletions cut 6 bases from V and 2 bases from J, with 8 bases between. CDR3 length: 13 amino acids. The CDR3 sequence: CASRQGPYNEQFF. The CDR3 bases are TGTGCCAGCAGACAGGGCCCCTACAATGAGCAGTTCTTC.

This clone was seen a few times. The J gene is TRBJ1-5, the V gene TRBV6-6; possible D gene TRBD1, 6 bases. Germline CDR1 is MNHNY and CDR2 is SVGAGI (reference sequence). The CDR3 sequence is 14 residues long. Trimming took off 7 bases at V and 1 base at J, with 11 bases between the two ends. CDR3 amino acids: CASNKDRSNQPQHF. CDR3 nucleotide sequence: TGTGCCAGCAATAAGGACAGAAGCAATCAGCCCCAGCATTTT.

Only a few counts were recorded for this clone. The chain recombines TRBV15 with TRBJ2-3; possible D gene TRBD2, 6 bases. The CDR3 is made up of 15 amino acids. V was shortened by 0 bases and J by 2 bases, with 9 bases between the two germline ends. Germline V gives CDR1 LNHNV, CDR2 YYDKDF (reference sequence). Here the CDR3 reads CATSRDGGVTDTQYF. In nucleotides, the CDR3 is TGTGCCACCAGCAGAGACGGAGGGGTCACAGATACGCAGTATTTT.

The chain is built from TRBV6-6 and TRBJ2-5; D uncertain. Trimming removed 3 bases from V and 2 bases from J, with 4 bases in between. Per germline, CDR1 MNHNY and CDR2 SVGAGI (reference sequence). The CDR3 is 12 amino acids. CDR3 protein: CASSYSQETQYF. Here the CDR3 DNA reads TGTGCCAGCAGTTATTCTCAAGAGACCCAGTACTTC.